Here is one T cell receptor (beta chain) with its context. This clonotype was seen more than once but under ten times. This receptor's antigen is unknown. Base qualities are missing; no much larger clone stands one base away. The source of the sample is a study of identical twins (TCRdb year 2016). Concerning the study at large: To test whether fetal clonotypes persist, the study used deep sequencing on TCR alpha and beta repertoires from monozygotic twins, unrelated adults of various ages, and cord blood. To rule out contamination, replicate twin experiments were performed at different times with different library preparation protocols.

The research as a whole found: Zero-insertion analyses could be partly confounded by invariant T cells such as MAIT and iNKT, although diverse VJ usage argued against such confounding for most clonotypes. In monozygotic twins, recombination models systematically underestimated out-of-frame TCR alpha sharing, but the models matched the sharing seen between unrelated individuals. Out-of-frame TCR alpha sequences shared between twins showed an excess of low generation-probability sequences compared with coincidental sharing between unrelated individuals. Conclusions relied on cross-sectional statistical analysis, since the same donors could not be followed over many years. Fewer insertions were carried by abundant cord blood beta clonotypes; a weaker similar trend was observed in young adult naive repertoires, while no such trend was observed in memory repertoires. Excess twin sharing in beta out-of-frame sequences was weaker because fewer shared sequences lowered the signal-to-noise ratio.

Library prep was done by 5' RACE. Sequencing instrument: Illumina HiSeq 2000. A universal primer binding site was introduced by template switching, and a unique molecular identifier was present in the final cDNA, enabling accurate counting of TCR cDNA molecules. First-strand cDNA for TCR alpha and beta chains was synthesized from specific primers in the conserved constant-segment region. Each cDNA library was double barcoded, with a SMART-Mk sample barcode plus Illumina barcodes, to control for contamination. Two successive PCR steps introduced TruSeq adapter sequences along with Illumina sample barcodes. The TCR alpha and beta cDNA libraries were sequenced on the Illumina HiSeq platform using custom primers. As for the authors' bioinformatics: Raw reads were processed with MiGEC to extract unique molecular identifiers, and MiXCR was used to determine CDR3 positions. For each individual, recombination models were inferred using an EM algorithm with the repgenHMM and IGoR tools. Shared clonotype analysis was performed with the tcR package in R, normalizing sharing by the product of cloneset sizes. Out-of-frame nonproductive sequences were analyzed to study raw recombination free of thymic and clonal selection effects. TCRdb trimmed the raw reads at Q25, called clones with MiXCR and kept productive beta chains. All rows with the same CDR3 protein become a single entry with the most common DNA and genes. It is TCRdb's table, rather than the study itself, that gives the V and J calls and clone size. Counted in this sample were about 100,000 distinct CDR3 sequences; about 6.1% of them appeared once. About an eighth of the sample comes from the top ten.

Every donor was a healthy Caucasian. Miltenyi CD45RO+ enrichment and human naive T-cell isolation kits were used to isolate memory (CD45RO+) and naive T cells from PBMC. Sequenced input: memory T cells sorted from blood. The cell subset or site label for this specimen denotes: CD45RO+ enriched T cells. This receptor was identified in a woman aged 45-65 years in good health.

CDR3 reads: CASSDTPGLAGPHNEQFF. Here is the DNA: TGTGCCAGCAGTGACACCCCGGGACTAGCGGGCCCTCACAATGAGCAGTTCTTC. The chain links TRBV6-4 with TRBJ2-1; 12 of the junction bases match TRBD2. Measured from the cysteine to the phenylalanine, the CDR3 is 18 residues long. CDR3 DNA is the only sequence kept; it has 54 bases, read in frame from the first base. The junction shows trimming of 2 bases on V and 5 bases on J, and the gene matches do not reach 10 bases of it. From a lookup of the germline V gene, CDR1 and CDR2 are MRHNA and SNTAGT.